This entry describes one T cell receptor (beta chain). In the source study's methods: Reference gene primer amplification gave nucleated cell count estimates. Measured with immunoSEQ multiplex PCR; TCRdb has only the in-frame clones, and not every one. The V and J calls and clone size were taken over from that table, and D and trimming were inferred from the DNA. The data show a few hundred thousand clones, roughly four fifths seen once. The CDR3 is made up of 14 amino acids. CDR1 and CDR2 from the germline V gene are MNHEY and SVGEGT. With 4 bases clipped from V and 0 bases from J, the junction kept 3 bases outside the gene matches. This record comes from a study of blood T cell repertoires in COVID-19. Study-level information: Researchers got acute and convalescent COVID-19 samples from the United States, Italy and Spain.

Enrollees, about 18 to 89 years old, lived in roughly 24 US areas. Cohort allocation depended upon clinical history that participants reported. The chain recombines TRBV6-2 or TRBV6-3 with TRBJ2-7, with 7 bases aligning to TRBD1. The material sequenced was PBMCs or T cells enriched from blood (not recorded which). The TCR was taken from a woman between 50 and 59 years old who had recovered from COVID-19. The CDR3 nucleotides are TGTGCCAGCAGTTCTGGACAGGTCTCCTACGAGCAGTACTTC. Protein: CASSSGQVSYEQYF.